This record looks at one TCR beta chain sequence and its context. The V gene's germline CDR1 is SGHNT and CDR2 YYREEE (reference sequence). The CDR3 is 13 amino acids. With 4 bases removed from V and 8 bases from J, the gap between germline ends came to 15 bases. The method was immunoSEQ multiplex PCR; TCRdb's version includes in-frame clones alone and lacks a portion of them. The sample yields approximately 110,000 clones, more than 80% seen once. This sample was taken from a study of blood T cell repertoires in COVID-19. Looking at the study overall: Researchers got acute and convalescent COVID-19 samples from the United States, Italy and Spain.

Seattle participants joined during active infection and were tracked over time. The chain joins TRBV5-4 to TRBJ1-1; TRBD1 is a possible D gene (5 bases). The sequenced sample consisted of peripheral blood. The receptor's source is a woman aged 80 or older with COVID-19, enrolled during active disease. CDR3 sequence reads: CASSGWTGGEAFF. CDR3 nucleotide sequence: TGTGCCAGCAGCGGATGGACGGGGGGGGAAGCTTTCTTT.